This passage covers 12 T cell receptor beta chains from one sample sequenced in a study of T cell changes during pregnancy in multiple sclerosis. Measured with immunoSEQ multiplex PCR; TCRdb has only the in-frame clones, and not every one. In the table there are about 64,000 clones, about 90% of which are singletons. The material sequenced was peripheral blood, taken in the second trimester of pregnancy. Source of these receptors: a female donor in good health, enrolled as a control in a pregnancy study.

The rearrangement joins TRBV5-4 to TRBJ2-7; 9 nucleotides line up with TRBD2. With 2 bases clipped from V and 5 bases from J, the junction kept 5 bases outside the gene matches. In germline, CDR1 is SGHNT, CDR2 YYREEE (reference sequence). This CDR3 spans 14 amino acids. CDR3 coding DNA: TGTGCCAGCAGCTTAATAGCGGGAGCTGACGAGCAGTACTTC. Its translation is CASSLIAGADEQYF.

The genes are TRBV19 and TRBJ2-3, with D possibly being TRBD2 (5 bases). Trimming removed 7 bases at V and 0 bases at J, with 20 bases between. Germline CDR1 LNHDA, CDR2 SQIVND (reference sequence). The CDR3 spans 17 residues. The CDR3 DNA reads as TGTGCCAGTACGAATGAAATAGCGATCGGGAGCACAGATACGCAGTATTTT. As protein: CASTNEIAIGSTDTQYF.

The chain has TRBV5-1 and TRBJ2-7; possible D gene TRBD2, 5 bases. Trimming stripped 4 bases from V and 0 bases from J, with 8 bases between. The length of the CDR3 is 13 residues. Per the germline V gene, CDR1 is SGHRS and CDR2 is YFSETQ. DNA for the CDR3: TGCGCCAGCAGCCCCGGGATCTCCTACGAGCAGTACTTC. Its protein product is CASSPGISYEQYF. Full variable domain (rest looked up from reference TRBV5-1 and TRBJ2-7): KAGVTQTPRYLIKTRGQQVTLSCSPISGHRSVSWYQQTPGQGLQFLFEYFSETQRNKGNFPGRFSGRQFSNSRSEMNVSTLELGDSALYLCASSPGISYEQYFGPGTRLTVT.

J is TRBJ1-5 and V is TRBV27; tentative D call: TRBD1 (6 bases). Trimming took off 5 bases at V and 1 base at J, with 12 bases between the two ends. In germline, CDR1 is MNHEY, CDR2 SMNVEV (reference sequence). This CDR3 has 15 amino acids. CDR3 loop: CASSLNRESNQPQHF. The CDR3 DNA follows: TGTGCCAGCAGTCTGAACAGGGAAAGCAATCAGCCCCAGCATTTT.

The gene calls are TRBV6-6 and TRBJ2-1; D may be TRBD2 (7 bases). The CDR3 sequence is 15 residues long. V was clipped by 2 bases and J by 1 base, with 9 bases between them. Germline lookup yields CDR1 MNHNY and CDR2 SVGAGI (reference sequence). CDR3 in amino acids: CASSYGGASYNEQFF. CDR3 DNA sequence: TGTGCCAGCAGTTACGGGGGGGCTTCCTACAATGAGCAGTTCTTC.

The chain couples TRBV6-5 to TRBJ2-7; maybe TRBD1 (6 bases). The CDR3 covers 14 residues. V lost 5 bases and J lost 0, with 11 bases in between. Germline V gene sequence: CDR1 MNHEY, CDR2 SVGAGI. CDR3 sequence: CASSATGSSYEQYF. In DNA form, the CDR3 reads TGTGCCAGCAGTGCAACAGGGAGCTCCTACGAGCAGTACTTC.

The gene calls are TRBV28 and TRBJ2-3; TRBD2 might be the D (5 bases). The CDR3 has 14 residues. Looked up from germline, CDR1 is MDHEN and CDR2 is SYDVKM. V was cut by 8 bases and J by 14 bases, with 26 bases left in between. CDR3 nucleotide sequence: TGTGCCAGCGGACCCTGGGAGATAGGCTCGCAGTGGTATTTT. This encodes CASGPWEIGSQWYF.

The chain couples TRBV7-8 to TRBJ2-1; D may be TRBD2 (6 bases). V was cut by 3 bases and J by 4 bases, with 10 bases left in between. The CDR3 extends over 14 amino acids. Germline CDR1 reads SGHVS; CDR2 reads FQNEAQ. The CDR3: CASSFRRGYNEQFF. CDR3 DNA: TGTGCCAGCAGCTTCAGGAGGGGATACAATGAGCAGTTCTTC.

This clone was counted once. The chain carries TRBV5-4 and TRBJ1-4, with D perhaps matching TRBD1 (6 bases). The germline V gene encodes CDR1 SGHNT and CDR2 YYREEE (reference sequence). Trimming removed 4 bases at V and 5 bases at J, with 15 bases between. The CDR3 is made up of 15 amino acids. The CDR3 nucleotides are TGTGCCAGCAGCAGAAACAGGGTAGAGAATGAAAAACTGTTTTTT. Translating it yields CASSRNRVENEKLFF.

The chain has TRBV5-1 and TRBJ2-5, with TRBD2 matching 9 bases. Germline V gives CDR1 SGHRS, CDR2 YFSETQ. The V gene end was trimmed by 1 base and the J gene end by 3 bases; junction bases not matched to a gene: 1. The CDR3 has 14 amino acids. The CDR3 sequence is CASSLLAGEETQYF. CDR3 sequence (DNA): TGCGCCAGCAGCTTGTTAGCGGGGGAAGAGACCCAGTACTTC.

A note on this clone: An end of the junction does not agree with germline; a read error may underlie this. This sequence joins TRBV7-7 and TRBJ2-5; 8 bases are a match to TRBD2. This CDR3 region has 15 residues. Germline CDR1 is SSHAT and CDR2 is FNYEAQ (reference sequence). Here the CDR3 reads CASSLEGLEQETQYF. The CDR3 DNA is TGTGCTAGCAGCCTAGAGGGACTAGAACAAGAGACCCAGTACTTC.

This clone was detected a few times. V and J are TRBV4-1 and TRBJ1-2; no reliable D call. Germline V CDR1 and CDR2: MGHRA, YSYEKL. The CDR3 totals 11 residues. Trimming removed 5 bases from V and 4 bases from J, with 5 bases in between. The CDR3 DNA follows: TGCGCCAGCAGCGAGGGCTATGGCTACACCTTC. It encodes CASSEGYGYTF.